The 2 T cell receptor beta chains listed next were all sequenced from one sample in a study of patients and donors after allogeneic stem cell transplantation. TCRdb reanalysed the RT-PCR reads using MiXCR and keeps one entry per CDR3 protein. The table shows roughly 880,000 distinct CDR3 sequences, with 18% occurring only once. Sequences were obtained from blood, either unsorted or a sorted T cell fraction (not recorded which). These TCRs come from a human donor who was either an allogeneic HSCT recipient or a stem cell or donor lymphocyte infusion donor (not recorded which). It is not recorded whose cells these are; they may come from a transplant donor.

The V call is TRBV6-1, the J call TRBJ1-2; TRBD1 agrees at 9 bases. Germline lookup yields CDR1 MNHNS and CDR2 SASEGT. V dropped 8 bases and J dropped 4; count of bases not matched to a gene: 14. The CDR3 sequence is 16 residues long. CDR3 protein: CASRVPGQGASYGYTF. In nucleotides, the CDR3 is TGTGCCAGCCGGGTCCCGGGACAGGGAGCGAGCTATGGCTACACCTTC.

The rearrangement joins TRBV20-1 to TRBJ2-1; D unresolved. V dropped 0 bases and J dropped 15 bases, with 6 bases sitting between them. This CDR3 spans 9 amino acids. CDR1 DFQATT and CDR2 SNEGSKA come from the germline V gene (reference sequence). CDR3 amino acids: CSARDPLFF. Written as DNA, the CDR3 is TGCAGTGCTAGAGATCCATTGTTCTTC.